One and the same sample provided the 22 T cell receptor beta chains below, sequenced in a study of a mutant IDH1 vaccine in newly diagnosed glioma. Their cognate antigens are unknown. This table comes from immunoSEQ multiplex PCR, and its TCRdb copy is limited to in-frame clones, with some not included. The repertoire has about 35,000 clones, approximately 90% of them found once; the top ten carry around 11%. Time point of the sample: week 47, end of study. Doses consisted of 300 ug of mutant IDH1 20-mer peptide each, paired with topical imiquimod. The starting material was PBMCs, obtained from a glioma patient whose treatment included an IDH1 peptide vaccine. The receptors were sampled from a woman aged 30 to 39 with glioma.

The CDR3 loop reads CASNGGVDNEQFF. The CDR3 bases are TGTGCCAGTAATGGAGGGGTGGACAATGAGCAGTTCTTC. This chain joins TRBV19 and TRBJ2-1, with a possible D match to TRBD2 (6 bases). This CDR3 has 13 residues. V lost 7 bases and J 5 bases, leaving 12 bases between the germline ends. CDR1 and CDR2 (germline): LNHDA, SQIVND (reference sequence).

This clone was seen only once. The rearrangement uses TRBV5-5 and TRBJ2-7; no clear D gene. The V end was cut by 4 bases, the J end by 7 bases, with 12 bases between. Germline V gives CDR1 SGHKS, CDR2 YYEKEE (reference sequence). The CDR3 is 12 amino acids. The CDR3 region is CASSVPGLEQYF. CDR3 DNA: TGTGCCAGCAGCGTCCCGGGCCTAGAGCAGTACTTC.

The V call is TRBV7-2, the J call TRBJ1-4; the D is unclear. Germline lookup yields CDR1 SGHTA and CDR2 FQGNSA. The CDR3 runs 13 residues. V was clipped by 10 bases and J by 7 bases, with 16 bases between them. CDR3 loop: CATKTFLGEKLFF. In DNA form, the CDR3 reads TGTGCCACTAAGACTTTTTTAGGTGAAAAACTGTTTTTT.

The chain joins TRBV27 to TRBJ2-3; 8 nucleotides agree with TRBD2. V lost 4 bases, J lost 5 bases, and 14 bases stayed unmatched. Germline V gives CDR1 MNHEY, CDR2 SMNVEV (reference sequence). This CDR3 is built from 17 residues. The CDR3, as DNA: TGTGCCAGCAGTTCCTCCCTTTTGCGGGGGGTGCGAGATACGCAGTATTTT. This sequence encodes CASSSSLLRGVRDTQYF.

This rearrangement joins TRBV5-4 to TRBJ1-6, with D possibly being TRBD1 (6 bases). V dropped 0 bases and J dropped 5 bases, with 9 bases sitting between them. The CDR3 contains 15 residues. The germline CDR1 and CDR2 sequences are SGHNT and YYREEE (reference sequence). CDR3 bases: TGTGCCAGCAGCTTGGGGGGGCCAAATAATTCACCCCTCCACTTT. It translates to CASSLGGPNNSPLHF.

The CDR3 here is CASSRQPLAGVGTYNEQFF. For the CDR3, the DNA is TGCGCCAGCAGCCGCCAGCCTCTAGCGGGGGTGGGGACCTACAATGAGCAGTTCTTC. The chain uses TRBV4-1 and TRBJ2-1; TRBD2 aligns across 10 bases. The CDR3 is made up of 19 amino acids. Germline V gives CDR1 MGHRA, CDR2 YSYEKL. J lost 2 bases, V lost 4 bases, and 14 bases had no gene match.

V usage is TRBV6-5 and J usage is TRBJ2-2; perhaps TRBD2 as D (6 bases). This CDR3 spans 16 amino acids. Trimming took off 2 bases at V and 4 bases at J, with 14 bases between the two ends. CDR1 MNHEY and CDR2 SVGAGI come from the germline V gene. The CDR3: CASSYGSGRSTGELFF. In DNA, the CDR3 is TGTGCCAGCAGTTACGGAAGCGGGCGTAGCACCGGGGAGCTGTTTTTT.

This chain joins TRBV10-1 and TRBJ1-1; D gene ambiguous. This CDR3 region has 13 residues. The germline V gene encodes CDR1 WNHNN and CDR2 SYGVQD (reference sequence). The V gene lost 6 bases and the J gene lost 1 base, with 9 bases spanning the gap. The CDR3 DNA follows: TGCGCCAGCAGGGTAGGAAGGAACACTGAAGCTTTCTTT. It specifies CASRVGRNTEAFF.

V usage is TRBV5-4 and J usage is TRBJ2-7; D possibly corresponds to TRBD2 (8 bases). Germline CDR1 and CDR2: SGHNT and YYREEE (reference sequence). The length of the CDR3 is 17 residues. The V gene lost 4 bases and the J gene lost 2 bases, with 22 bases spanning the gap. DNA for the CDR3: TGTGCCAGCAGCCTCCTCGGGAGGGGGCCCCTTCCCTACGAGCAGTACTTC. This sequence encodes CASSLLGRGPLPYEQYF.

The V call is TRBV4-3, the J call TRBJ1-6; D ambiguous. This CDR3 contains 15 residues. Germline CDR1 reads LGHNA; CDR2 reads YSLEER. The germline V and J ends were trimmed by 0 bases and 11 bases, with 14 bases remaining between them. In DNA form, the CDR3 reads TGCGCCAGCAGCCAAGATTTGGGGTCCGTGGCACCCCTCCACTTT. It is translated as CASSQDLGSVAPLHF.

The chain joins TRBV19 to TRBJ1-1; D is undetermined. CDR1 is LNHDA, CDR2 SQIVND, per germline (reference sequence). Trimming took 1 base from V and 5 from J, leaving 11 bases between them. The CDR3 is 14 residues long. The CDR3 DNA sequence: TGTGCCAGTAGTATAGGGGCAGGAGGTACTGAAGCTTTCTTT. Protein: CASSIGAGGTEAFF. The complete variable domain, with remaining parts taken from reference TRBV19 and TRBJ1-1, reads DGGITQSPKYLFRKEGQNVTLSCEQNLNHDAMYWYRQDPGQGLRLIYYSQIVNDFQKGDIAEGYSVSREKKESFPLTVTSAQKNPTAFYLCASSIGAGGTEAFFGQGTRLTVV.

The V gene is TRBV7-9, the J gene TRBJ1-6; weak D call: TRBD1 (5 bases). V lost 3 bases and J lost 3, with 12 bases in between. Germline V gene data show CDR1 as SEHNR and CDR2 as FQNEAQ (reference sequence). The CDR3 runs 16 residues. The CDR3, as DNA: TGTGCCAGCAGCTTCGGGGGACGAAACTATAATTCACCCCTCCACTTT. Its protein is CASSFGGRNYNSPLHF.

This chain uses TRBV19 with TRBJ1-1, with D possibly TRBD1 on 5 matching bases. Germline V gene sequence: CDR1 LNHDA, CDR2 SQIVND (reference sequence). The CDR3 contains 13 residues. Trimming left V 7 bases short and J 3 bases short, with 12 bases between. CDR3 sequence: CASKSGHHTEAFF. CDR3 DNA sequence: TGTGCCAGTAAATCGGGGCACCACACTGAAGCTTTCTTT.

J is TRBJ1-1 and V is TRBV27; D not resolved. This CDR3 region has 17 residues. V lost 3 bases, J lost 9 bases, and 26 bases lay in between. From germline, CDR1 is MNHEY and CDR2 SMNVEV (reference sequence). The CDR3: CASSFNRPVVFPGQAFF. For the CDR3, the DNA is TGTGCCAGCAGTTTTAATCGGCCAGTGGTATTCCCGGGTCAAGCTTTCTTT.

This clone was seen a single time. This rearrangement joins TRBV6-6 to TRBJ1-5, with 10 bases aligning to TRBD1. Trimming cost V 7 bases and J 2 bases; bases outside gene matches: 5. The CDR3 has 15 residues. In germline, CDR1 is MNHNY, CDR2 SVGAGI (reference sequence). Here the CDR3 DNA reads TGTGCCAGCACCCTCGGACAGGGGGGCAATCAGCCCCAGCATTTT. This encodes CASTLGQGGNQPQHF.

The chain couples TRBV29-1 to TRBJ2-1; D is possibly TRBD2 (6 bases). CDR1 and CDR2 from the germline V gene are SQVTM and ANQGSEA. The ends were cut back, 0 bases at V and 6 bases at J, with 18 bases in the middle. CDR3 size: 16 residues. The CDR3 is CSVEDQPGLRPNEQFF. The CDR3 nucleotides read TGCAGCGTTGAAGATCAACCGGGACTCCGCCCCAATGAGCAGTTCTTC.

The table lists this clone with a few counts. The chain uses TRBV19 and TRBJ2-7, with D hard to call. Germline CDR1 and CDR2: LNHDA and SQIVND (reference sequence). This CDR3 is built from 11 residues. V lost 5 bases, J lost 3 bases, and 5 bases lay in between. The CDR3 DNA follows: TGTGCCAGTAGTTTCGGCTACGAGCAGTACTTC. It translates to CASSFGYEQYF.

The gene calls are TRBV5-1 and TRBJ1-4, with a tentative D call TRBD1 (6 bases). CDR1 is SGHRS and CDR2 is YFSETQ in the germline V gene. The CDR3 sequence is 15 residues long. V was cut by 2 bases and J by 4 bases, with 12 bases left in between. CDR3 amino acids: CASSFRTALNEKLFF. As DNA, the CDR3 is TGCGCCAGCAGCTTCCGGACAGCGCTTAATGAAAAACTGTTTTTT.

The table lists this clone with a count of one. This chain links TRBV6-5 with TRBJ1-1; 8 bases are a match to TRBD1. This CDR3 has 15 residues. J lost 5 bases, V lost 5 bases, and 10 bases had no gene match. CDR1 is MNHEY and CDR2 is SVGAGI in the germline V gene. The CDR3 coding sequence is TGTGCCAGCAGTCCCCGGGACAGGAGTGTGACTGAAGCTTTCTTT. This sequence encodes CASSPRDRSVTEAFF.

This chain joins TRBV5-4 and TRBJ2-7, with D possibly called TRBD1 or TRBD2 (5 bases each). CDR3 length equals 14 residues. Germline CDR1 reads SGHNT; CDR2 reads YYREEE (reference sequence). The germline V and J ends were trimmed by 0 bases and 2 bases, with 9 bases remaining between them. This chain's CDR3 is CASSLDRGPYEQYF. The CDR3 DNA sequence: TGTGCCAGCAGCTTGGATCGGGGCCCCTACGAGCAGTACTTC.

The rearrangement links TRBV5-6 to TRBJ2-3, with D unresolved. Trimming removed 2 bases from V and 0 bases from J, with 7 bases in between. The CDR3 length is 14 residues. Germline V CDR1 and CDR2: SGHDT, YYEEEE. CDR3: CASSFLSSTDTQYF. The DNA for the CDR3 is TGTGCCAGCAGCTTTCTGTCAAGCACAGATACGCAGTATTTT. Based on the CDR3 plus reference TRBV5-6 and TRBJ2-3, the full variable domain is DAGVTQSPTHLIKTRGQQVTLRCSPKSGHDTVSWYQQALGQGPQFIFQYYEEEERQRGNFPDRFSGHQFPNYSSELNVNALLLGDSALYLCASSFLSSTDTQYFGPGTRLTVL.

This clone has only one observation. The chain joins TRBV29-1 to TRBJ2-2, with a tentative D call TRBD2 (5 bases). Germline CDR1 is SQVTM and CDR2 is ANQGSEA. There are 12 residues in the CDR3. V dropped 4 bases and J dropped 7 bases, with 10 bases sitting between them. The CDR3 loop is CSVAVRGGELFF. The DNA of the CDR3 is TGCAGCGTTGCGGTACGGGGCGGGGAGCTGTTTTTT.